This entry features one T cell receptor (beta chain) sequence. The source of the sample is a study of beta chain features in type 1 diabetes. Isolated RNA was reverse transcribed in full, so expressed TCRB transcripts were sequenced. Clones were sequenced by immunoSEQ multiplex PCR, and TCRdb holds only the in-frame ones, with some missing. The sample shows some 300,000 clones, approximately 8% of them seen only once. This CDR3 has 18 amino acids. Germline V lookup: CDR1 KGHSH, CDR2 LQKENI. Germline trimming cut 2 bases from V and 2 bases from J; bases unmatched to any gene: 13. The rearrangement uses TRBV18 and TRBJ2-7, with 9 bases identical to TRBD2. The sample was central memory CD4+ T cells from blood. This clonotype originated in a woman younger than 30 in good health. CDR3 in amino acids: CASSPAAGGLKVTYEQYF. The CDR3, as DNA: TGTGCCAGCTCACCAGCAGCGGGAGGTCTTAAGGTGACCTACGAGCAGTACTTC.